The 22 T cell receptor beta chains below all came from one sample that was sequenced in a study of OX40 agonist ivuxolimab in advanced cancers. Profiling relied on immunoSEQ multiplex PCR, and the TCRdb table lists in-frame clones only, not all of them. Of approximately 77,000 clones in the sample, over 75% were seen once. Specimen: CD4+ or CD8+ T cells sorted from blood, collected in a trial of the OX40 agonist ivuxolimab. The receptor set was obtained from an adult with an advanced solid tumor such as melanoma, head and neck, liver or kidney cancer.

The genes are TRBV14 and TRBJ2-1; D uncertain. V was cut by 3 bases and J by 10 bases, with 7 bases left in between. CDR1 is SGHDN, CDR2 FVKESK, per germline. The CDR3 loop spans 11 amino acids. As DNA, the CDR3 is TGTGCCAGCAGCCAGGGTTGGGAGCAGTTCTTC. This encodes CASSQGWEQFF.

In DNA, the CDR3 is TGTGCCAGCAGTAAGACAGGGGGCAGTGGAAACACCATATATTTT. As protein: CASSKTGGSGNTIYF. The chain is built from TRBV6-6 and TRBJ1-3, with TRBD1 matching 10 bases. Germline V gene sequence: CDR1 MNHNY, CDR2 SVGAGI (reference sequence). Trimming removed 5 bases from V and 3 bases from J; junction bases left unmatched: 4. The CDR3 sequence is 15 residues long.

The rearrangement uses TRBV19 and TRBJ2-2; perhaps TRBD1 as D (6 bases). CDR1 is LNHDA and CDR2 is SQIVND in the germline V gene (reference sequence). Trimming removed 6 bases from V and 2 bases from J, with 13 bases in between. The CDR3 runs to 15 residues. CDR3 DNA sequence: TGTGCCAGTAGAGCCGGGACACGAAACACCGGGGAGCTGTTTTTT. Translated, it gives CASRAGTRNTGELFF.

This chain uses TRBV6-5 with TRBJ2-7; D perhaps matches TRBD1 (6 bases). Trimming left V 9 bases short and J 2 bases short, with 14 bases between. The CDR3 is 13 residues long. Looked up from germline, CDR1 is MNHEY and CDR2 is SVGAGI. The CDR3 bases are TGTGCCAGTGTGAAACAGGGAACCTACGAGCAGTACTTC. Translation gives CASVKQGTYEQYF.

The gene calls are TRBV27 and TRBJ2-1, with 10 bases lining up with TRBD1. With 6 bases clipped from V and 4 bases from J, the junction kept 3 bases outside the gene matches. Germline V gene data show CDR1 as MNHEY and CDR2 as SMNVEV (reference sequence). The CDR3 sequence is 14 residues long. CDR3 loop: CASSRDRGYNEQFF. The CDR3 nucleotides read TGTGCCAGCAGCCGGGACAGGGGTTACAATGAGCAGTTCTTC.

CDR3 loop: CATRGTGYSNQPQHF. Written as DNA, the CDR3 is TGTGCAACCCGCGGAACAGGGTATAGCAATCAGCCCCAGCATTTT. V gene TRBV6-5 combines with J gene TRBJ1-5; tentatively, D is TRBD1 (6 bases). Germline V gives CDR1 MNHEY, CDR2 SVGAGI. The CDR3 contains 15 residues.

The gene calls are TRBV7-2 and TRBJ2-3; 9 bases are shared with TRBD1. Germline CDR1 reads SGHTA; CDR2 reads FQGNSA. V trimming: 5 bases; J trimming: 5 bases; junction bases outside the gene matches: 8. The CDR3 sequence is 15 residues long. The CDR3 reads CASSPRDRVVDTQYF. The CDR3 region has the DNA TGTGCCAGCAGCCCCCGGGACAGGGTGGTAGATACGCAGTATTTT.

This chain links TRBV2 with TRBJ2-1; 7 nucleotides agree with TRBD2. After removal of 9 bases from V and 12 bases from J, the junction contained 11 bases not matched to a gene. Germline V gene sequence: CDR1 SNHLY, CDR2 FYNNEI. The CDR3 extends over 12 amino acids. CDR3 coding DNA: TGTGCCAGTCGGGAGGACTATGGTGTGCAGTTCTTC. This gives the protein CASREDYGVQFF.

CDR3 nucleotides: TGTGCCAGCAGTCCGATGGGGGTTAATGAAAAACTGTTTTTT. Amino acid sequence: CASSPMGVNEKLFF. The chain employs TRBV27 and TRBJ1-4; possible D gene TRBD1, 5 bases. The CDR3 has 14 residues. V dropped 5 bases and J dropped 4 bases, with 11 bases sitting between them. Germline loops: CDR1 MNHEY, CDR2 SMNVEV (reference sequence).

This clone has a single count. CDR3 loop: CASSPKTSGRAVRELFF. The CDR3 coding sequence is TGTGCCAGCAGCCCCAAGACTAGCGGGAGGGCCGTCAGGGAGCTGTTTTTT. The genes are TRBV11-3 and TRBJ2-2; the match to TRBD2 covers 14 bases. The CDR3 totals 17 residues. Germline CDR1 SGHNT, CDR2 YENEEA. The V gene end was trimmed by 5 bases and the J gene end by 9 bases; junction bases not matched to a gene: 11.

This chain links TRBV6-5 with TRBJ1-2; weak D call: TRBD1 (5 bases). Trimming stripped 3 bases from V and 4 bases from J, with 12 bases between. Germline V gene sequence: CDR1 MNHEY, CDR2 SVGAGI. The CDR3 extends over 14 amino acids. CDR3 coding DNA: TGTGCCAGCAGTTATCTTGGGGGGACCTATGGCTACACCTTC. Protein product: CASSYLGGTYGYTF.

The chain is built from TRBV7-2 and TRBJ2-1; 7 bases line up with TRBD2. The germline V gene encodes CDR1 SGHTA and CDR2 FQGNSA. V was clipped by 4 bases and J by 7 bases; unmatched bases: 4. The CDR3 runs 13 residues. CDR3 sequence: CASSSTSENEQFF. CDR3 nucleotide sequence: TGTGCCAGCAGCTCAACTAGCGAAAATGAGCAGTTCTTC.

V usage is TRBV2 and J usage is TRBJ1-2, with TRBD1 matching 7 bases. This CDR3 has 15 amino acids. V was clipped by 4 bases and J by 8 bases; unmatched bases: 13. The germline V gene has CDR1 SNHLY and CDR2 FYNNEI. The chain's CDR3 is CASSAYRGRGEGYTF. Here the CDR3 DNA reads TGTGCCAGCAGTGCCTACAGGGGTCGAGGTGAAGGCTACACCTTC.

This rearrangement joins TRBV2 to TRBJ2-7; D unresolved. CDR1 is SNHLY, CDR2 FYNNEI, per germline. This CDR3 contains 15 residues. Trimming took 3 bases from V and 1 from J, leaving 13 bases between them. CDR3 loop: CASSDGVPLSYEQYF. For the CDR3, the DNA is TGTGCCAGCAGTGATGGTGTCCCTTTGTCCTACGAGCAGTACTTC. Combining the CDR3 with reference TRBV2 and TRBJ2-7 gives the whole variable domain EPEVTQTPSHQVTQMGQEVILRCVPISNHLYFYWYRQILGQKVEFLVSFYNNEISEKSEIFDDQFSVERPDGSNFTLKIRSTKLEDSAMYFCASSDGVPLSYEQYFGPGTRLTVT.

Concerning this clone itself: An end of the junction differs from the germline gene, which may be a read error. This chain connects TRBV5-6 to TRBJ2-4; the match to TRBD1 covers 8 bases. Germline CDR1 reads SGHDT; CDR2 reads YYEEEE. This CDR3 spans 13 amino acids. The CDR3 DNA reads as TGTGCCAGCAGCTTTGACAGGGGCGCCCCCGGGAACTTC. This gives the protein CASSFDRGAPGNF.

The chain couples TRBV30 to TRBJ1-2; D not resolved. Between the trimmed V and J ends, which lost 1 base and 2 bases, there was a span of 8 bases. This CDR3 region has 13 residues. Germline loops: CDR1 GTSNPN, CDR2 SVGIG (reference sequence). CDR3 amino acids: CAWSAPPNYGYTF. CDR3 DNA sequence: TGTGCCTGGAGTGCCCCCCCAAACTATGGCTACACCTTC.

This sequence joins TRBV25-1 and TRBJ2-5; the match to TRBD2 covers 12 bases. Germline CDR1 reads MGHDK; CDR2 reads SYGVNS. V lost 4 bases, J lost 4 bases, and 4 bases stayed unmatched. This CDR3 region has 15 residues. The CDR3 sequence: CASSALGLAGETQYF. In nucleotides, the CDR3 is TGTGCCAGCAGTGCCCTGGGACTAGCGGGAGAGACCCAGTACTTC.

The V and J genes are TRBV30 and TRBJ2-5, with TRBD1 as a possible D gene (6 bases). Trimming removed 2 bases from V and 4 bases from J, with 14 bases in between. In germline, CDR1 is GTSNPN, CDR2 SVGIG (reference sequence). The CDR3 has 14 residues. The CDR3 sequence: CAWSPGAKSETQYF. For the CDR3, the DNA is TGTGCCTGGAGTCCAGGGGCCAAGTCAGAGACCCAGTACTTC.

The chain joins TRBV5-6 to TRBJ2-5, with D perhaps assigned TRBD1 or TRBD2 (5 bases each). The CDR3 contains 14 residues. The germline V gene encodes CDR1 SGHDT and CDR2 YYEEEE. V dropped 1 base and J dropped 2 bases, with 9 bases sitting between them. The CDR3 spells CASSLPWGQETQYF. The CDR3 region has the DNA TGTGCCAGCAGCTTGCCTTGGGGGCAAGAGACCCAGTACTTC.

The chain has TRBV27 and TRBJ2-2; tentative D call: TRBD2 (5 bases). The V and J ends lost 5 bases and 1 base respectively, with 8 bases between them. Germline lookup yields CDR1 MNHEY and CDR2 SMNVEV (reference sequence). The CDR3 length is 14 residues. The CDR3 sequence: CASSAAENTGELFF. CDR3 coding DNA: TGTGCCAGCAGTGCAGCGGAGAACACCGGGGAGCTGTTTTTT.

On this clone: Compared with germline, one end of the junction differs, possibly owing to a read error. CDR3 nucleotides: TGTGCCAGCAGCGTAGCGGGACTAGCGGGAGCGGCAGAGCAGTTCTTC. Translation: CASSVAGLAGAAEQFF. This chain connects TRBV7-2 to TRBJ2-1, with TRBD2 identical over 14 bases. CDR1 and CDR2 (germline): SGHTA, FQGNSA. The CDR3 runs 16 residues.

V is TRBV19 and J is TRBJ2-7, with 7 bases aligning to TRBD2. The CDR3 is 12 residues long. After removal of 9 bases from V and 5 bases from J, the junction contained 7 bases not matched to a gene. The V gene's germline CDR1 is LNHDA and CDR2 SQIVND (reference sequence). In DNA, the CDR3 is TGTGCCAGCACAAGCGGGGAAGACGAGCAGTACTTC. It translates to CASTSGEDEQYF.